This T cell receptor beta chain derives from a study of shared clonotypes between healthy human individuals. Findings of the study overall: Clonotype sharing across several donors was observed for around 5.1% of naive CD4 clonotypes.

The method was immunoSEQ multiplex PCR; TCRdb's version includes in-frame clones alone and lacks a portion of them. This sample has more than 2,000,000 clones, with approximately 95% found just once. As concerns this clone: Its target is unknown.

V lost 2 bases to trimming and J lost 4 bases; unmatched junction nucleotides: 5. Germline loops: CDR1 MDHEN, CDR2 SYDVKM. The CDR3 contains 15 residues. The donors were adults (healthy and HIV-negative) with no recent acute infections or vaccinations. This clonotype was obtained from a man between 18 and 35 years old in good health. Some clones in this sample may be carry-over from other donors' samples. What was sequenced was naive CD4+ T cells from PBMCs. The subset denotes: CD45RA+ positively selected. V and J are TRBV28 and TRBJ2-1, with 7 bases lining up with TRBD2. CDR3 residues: CASSLAGLGYNEQFF. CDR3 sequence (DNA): TGTGCCAGCAGTTTAGCCGGACTAGGTTACAATGAGCAGTTCTTC.